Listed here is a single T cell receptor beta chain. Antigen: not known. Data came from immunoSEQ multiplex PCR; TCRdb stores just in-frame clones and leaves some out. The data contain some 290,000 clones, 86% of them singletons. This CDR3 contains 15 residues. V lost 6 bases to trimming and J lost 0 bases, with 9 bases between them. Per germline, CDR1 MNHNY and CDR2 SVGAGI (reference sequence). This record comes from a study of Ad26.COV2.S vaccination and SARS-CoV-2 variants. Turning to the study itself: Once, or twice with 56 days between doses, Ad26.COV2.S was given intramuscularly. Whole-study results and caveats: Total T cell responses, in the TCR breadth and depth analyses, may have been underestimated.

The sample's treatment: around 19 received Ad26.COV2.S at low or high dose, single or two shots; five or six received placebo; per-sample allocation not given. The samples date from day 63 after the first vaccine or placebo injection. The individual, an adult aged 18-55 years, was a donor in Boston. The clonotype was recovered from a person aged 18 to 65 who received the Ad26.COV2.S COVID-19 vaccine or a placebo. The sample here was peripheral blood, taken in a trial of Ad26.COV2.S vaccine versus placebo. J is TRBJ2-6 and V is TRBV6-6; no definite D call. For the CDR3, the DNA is TGTGCCAGCAGACAATCCGACTCTGGGGCCAACGTCCTGACTTTC. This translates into CASRQSDSGANVLTF.